Shown below are 11 T cell receptor beta chains from a single sample sequenced in a study of T cells in localized non-small cell lung cancer (dated by TCRdb to between 2020 and 2021). Library prep was done by the immunoSEQ multiplex PCR assay. TCRdb took over this immuneACCESS table, retaining in-frame rearrangements with V and J assigned. Such tables are incomplete; in checked studies, under half of the missing clones stem from an unresolved V gene, and the remainder is unexplained. The table for this sample lists approximately 30,000 clones; under 90% of them were counted only once. The ten largest clones represent 4% to 5% of the sample. Material: peripheral blood, obtained before any cancer treatment. Receptor source: a male donor at least 60 years old with stage III lung adenocarcinoma.

CDR3 amino acids: CASSLGGQYNEKLFF. The CDR3 DNA reads as TGTGCCAGCAGCTTGGGGGGACAGTACAATGAAAAACTGTTTTTT. This chain joins TRBV5-6 and TRBJ1-4; TRBD1 aligns across 7 bases. Trimming took 0 bases from V and 5 from J; bases not matched to a gene: 4. The CDR3 sequence is 15 residues long. Looked up from germline, CDR1 is SGHDT and CDR2 is YYEEEE.

The rearrangement uses TRBV7-2 and TRBJ1-2, with D maybe TRBD1 (6 bases). V lost 2 bases and J 7 bases, leaving 14 bases between the germline ends. Germline CDR1 SGHTA, CDR2 FQGNSA. CDR3 length equals 14 residues. CDR3 DNA sequence: TGTGCCAGCAGCTTACGGGGGCAATCTGGTGGCTACACCTTC. Translating it yields CASSLRGQSGGYTF.

The chain is built from TRBV5-1 and TRBJ2-7; TRBD1 aligns across 7 bases. This CDR3 is built from 14 residues. V shed 4 bases and J 6 bases; nucleotides not matched to a gene: 10. Germline CDR1 and CDR2: SGHRS and YFSETQ. The CDR3 region is CASSPGQARGEQYF. CDR3 DNA: TGCGCCAGCAGCCCCGGACAGGCCCGGGGCGAGCAGTACTTC.

The sample holds a few counts of this clone. The gene calls are TRBV19 and TRBJ2-1; 9 bases match TRBD2. Losses at the gene ends were 4 bases for V and 6 bases for J; bases not matched to a gene: 10. Germline V gene sequence: CDR1 LNHDA, CDR2 SQIVND (reference sequence). The length of the CDR3 is 16 residues. This chain's CDR3 is CASSSEREVFSNEQFF. The CDR3, as DNA: TGTGCCAGTAGTAGCGAGCGGGAGGTTTTCTCCAATGAGCAGTTCTTC.

The CDR3 coding sequence is TGCGCCAGCAGCCAAGGGGGACAGGGCCTACAGCCCCAGCATTTT. It encodes CASSQGGQGLQPQHF. J is TRBJ1-5 and V is TRBV4-1; 9 nucleotides line up with TRBD1. The CDR3 runs to 15 residues. Germline V gives CDR1 MGHRA, CDR2 YSYEKL. After removal of 1 base from V and 7 bases from J, the junction contained 5 bases not matched to a gene.

This sequence joins TRBV27 and TRBJ1-5; 11 bases agree with TRBD1. The CDR3 length is 15 residues. Per the germline V gene, CDR1 is MNHEY and CDR2 is SMNVEV (reference sequence). J lost 1 base, V lost 6 bases, and 2 bases had no gene match. CDR3 sequence: CASSGTGGSNQPQHF. The CDR3 DNA sequence: TGTGCCAGCAGCGGGACAGGGGGAAGCAATCAGCCCCAGCATTTT.

V and J are TRBV15 and TRBJ2-7, with D tentatively TRBD1 (6 bases). Germline CDR1 is LNHNV and CDR2 is YYDKDF (reference sequence). This CDR3 comprises 18 residues. Trimming took off 3 bases at V and 0 bases at J, with 21 bases between the two ends. The CDR3 DNA follows: TGTGCCACCAGCAGGGGCCCCCAGGGGTCCGCTTACTCCTACGAGCAGTACTTC. Its protein product is CATSRGPQGSAYSYEQYF.

The rearrangement joins TRBV4-1 to TRBJ1-4, with TRBD1 matching over 7 bases. There are 16 residues in the CDR3. The V gene end was trimmed by 3 bases and the J gene end by 4 bases; junction bases not matched to a gene: 8. Germline assignment: CDR1 MGHRA and CDR2 YSYEKL. The DNA of the CDR3 is TGCGCCAGCAGCCAGGCCCCGGGACAGAATAATGAAAAACTGTTTTTT. It translates to CASSQAPGQNNEKLFF.

This chain joins TRBV14 and TRBJ2-4; D not resolved. This CDR3 comprises 16 residues. Trimming stripped 0 bases from V and 6 bases from J, with 15 bases between. Germline CDR1 SGHDN, CDR2 FVKESK. The CDR3 coding sequence is TGTGCCAGCAGCCAAGACGAAGGCCTTAGGAGAAACATTCAGTACTTC. It codes for CASSQDEGLRRNIQYF.

The rearrangement uses TRBV18 and TRBJ1-2; perhaps TRBD1 as D (5 bases). V was trimmed by 6 bases and J by 9 bases, leaving 23 bases between them. This CDR3 spans 15 amino acids. The germline V gene encodes CDR1 KGHSH and CDR2 LQKENI. The DNA for the CDR3 is TGTGCCAGCTCCCAAAGACAGATGACCCCCCGAAGCTACACCTTC. Amino acids: CASSQRQMTPRSYTF.

The V call is TRBV7-2, the J call TRBJ2-5; no definite D call. CDR3 size: 11 residues. V was shortened by 5 bases and J by 5 bases, with 6 bases between the two germline ends. CDR1 is SGHTA, CDR2 FQGNSA, per germline. The CDR3 coding sequence is TGTGCCAGCAGCCCTGGGGAGACCCAGTACTTC. Residues: CASSPGETQYF.